These 9 T cell receptor beta chains were all obtained from the same sample, sequenced in a study of siplizumab effects on memory and regulatory T cells (dated by TCRdb to the late 2010s). Receptors were amplified or captured by the immunoSEQ multiplex PCR assay. Entries here come from immuneACCESS through TCRdb and include only in-frame sequences with V and J called. Some clones fail to appear in such tables; in the studies checked, an unresolved V gene covers under half of the shortfall, and the cause of the remainder is unknown. Counted in this sample were some 100,000 clones; under 95% of them appeared once. The ten biggest clones cover approximately 7.1% of the sample. Specimen: CD8+ T cells sorted from blood. These receptors all come from a human donor in good health.

The chain has TRBV27 and TRBJ1-1; unclear D gene. Germline CDR1 and CDR2: MNHEY and SMNVEV (reference sequence). The CDR3 runs 16 residues. The V end was cut by 3 bases, the J end by 1 base, with 15 bases between. CDR3 protein: CASSFGENGENTEAFF. The CDR3 nucleotides read TGTGCCAGCAGTTTTGGAGAAAATGGGGAGAACACTGAAGCTTTCTTT.

J is TRBJ2-7 and V is TRBV5-8, with D uncertain. V was shortened by 4 bases and J by 0 bases, with 14 bases between the two germline ends. Germline V gene sequence: CDR1 SGHTS, CDR2 YDEGEE. The CDR3 extends over 15 amino acids. The CDR3 spells CASSKDEVYSYEQYF. CDR3 coding DNA: TGTGCCAGCAGCAAGGATGAGGTCTACTCCTACGAGCAGTACTTC.

The genes are TRBV27 and TRBJ2-7; 11 nucleotides agree with TRBD2. Germline loops: CDR1 MNHEY, CDR2 SMNVEV (reference sequence). Trimming removed 5 bases from V and 6 bases from J; junction bases left unmatched: 12. The CDR3 runs to 16 residues. This chain's CDR3 is CASSNLQVAGGGEQYF. The CDR3 DNA reads TGTGCCAGCAGTAACCTACAAGTAGCGGGAGGGGGCGAGCAGTACTTC.

In its sample, this clone ranks as medium-sized. This sequence joins TRBV7-9 and TRBJ1-3; maybe TRBD1 (6 bases). Germline V lookup: CDR1 SEHNR, CDR2 FQNEAQ (reference sequence). This CDR3 contains 14 residues. Trimming took off 5 bases at V and 0 bases at J, with 8 bases between the two ends. CDR3 in amino acids: CASSRDNSGNTIYF. CDR3 nucleotide sequence: TGTGCCAGCAGCCGGGACAACTCTGGAAACACCATATATTTT.

This clone was found once. This chain uses TRBV4-3 with TRBJ1-2; D is perhaps TRBD1 (6 bases). V lost 5 bases and J lost 0, with 16 bases in between. Germline loops: CDR1 LGHNA, CDR2 YSLEER. CDR3 length: 16 residues. The CDR3 loop is CASSSYPGESNYGYTF. CDR3 nucleotide sequence: TGCGCCAGCAGCTCTTATCCAGGGGAGTCTAACTATGGCTACACCTTC.

The chain carries TRBV19 and TRBJ2-7, with 9 bases matching TRBD1. The CDR3 is made up of 16 amino acids. Germline V lookup: CDR1 LNHDA, CDR2 SQIVND (reference sequence). Trimming at V came to 4 bases and at J to 2 bases, leaving 9 bases not matched to a gene. The CDR3 DNA reads as TGTGCCAGTAGTACCTACGGGACAGGGACGGCCTACGAGCAGTACTTC. Protein product: CASSTYGTGTAYEQYF.

The chain employs TRBV4-2 and TRBJ2-3; D might be TRBD2 (5 bases). The CDR3 has 16 amino acids. The V gene lost 0 bases and the J gene lost 0 bases, with 10 bases spanning the gap. Germline lookup yields CDR1 LGHNA and CDR2 YNFKEQ. DNA for the CDR3: TGTGCCAGCAGCCAAGATTTGTTAGCGAGCACAGATACGCAGTATTTT. Protein sequence: CASSQDLLASTDTQYF.

The genes are TRBV25-1 and TRBJ2-1, with 8 positions matching TRBD1. V was clipped by 3 bases and J by 2 bases; unmatched bases: 0. CDR3 length equals 14 residues. Per germline, CDR1 MGHDK and CDR2 SYGVNS. CDR3 coding DNA: TGTGCCAGCAGTGACAGGGGGCCCTACAATGAGCAGTTCTTC. The encoded protein is CASSDRGPYNEQFF.

The rearrangement joins TRBV2 to TRBJ1-5; possibly TRBD1 for D (5 bases). The V gene lost 6 bases and the J gene lost 0 bases, with 12 bases spanning the gap. Looked up from germline, CDR1 is SNHLY and CDR2 is FYNNEI. This CDR3 is built from 15 residues. The CDR3: CASSDDRFSNQPQHF. The CDR3 DNA reads as TGTGCCAGCAGCGACGACAGATTTAGCAATCAGCCCCAGCATTTT.